This TCR beta chain was obtained from a study of identical twins. One entry per CDR3 protein, called by TCRdb with MiXCR from the 5' RACE reads. This sample carries roughly 720,000 distinct CDR3 sequences, roughly 18% of them seen once, and the ten largest clones take around 13%. The CDR3 is 12 amino acids. The V and J ends lost 5 bases and 6 bases respectively, with 11 bases between them. Germline V gene data show CDR1 as SGHTA and CDR2 as FQGNSA. Study results and limitations: In cord blood, abundant beta clonotypes had fewer insertions; memory showed no trend.

This clonotype has only a few counts. The antigen remains undetermined. This same sample was also taken into another study, of T cells expressing NK-cell markers. That source reports: Seven sequenced donors out of eight were HCMV-seropositive, one seronegative.

Sequenced material: PBMCs. The sequence came from a woman in her late teens or twenties in good health. The genes are TRBV7-2 and TRBJ2-7; D possibly corresponds to TRBD1 (5 bases). CDR3 sequence: CASSRGQSEQYF. The CDR3 DNA is TGTGCCAGCAGCCGCGGACAATCCGAGCAGTACTTC. Full variable domain (missing parts from reference TRBV7-2 and TRBJ2-7): GAGVSQSPSNKVTEKGKDVELRCDPISGHTALYWYRQSLGQGLEFLIYFQGNSAPDKSGLPSDRFSAERTGGSVSTLTIQRTQQEDSAVYLCASSRGQSEQYFGPGTRLTVT.